Presented here are 24 T cell receptor beta chains from one specimen sequenced in a study of blood T cell repertoires in COVID-19. Using immunoSEQ multiplex PCR, the repertoire was profiled, and TCRdb retains in-frame clones only, with some absent. The table lists some 300,000 clones, around 89% of them singletons, with approximately 4% in the top ten. Material for sequencing was PBMCs or T cells enriched from blood (not recorded which). The receptors shown here come from a woman between 18 and 29 years old with acute COVID-19.

The V call is TRBV2, the J call TRBJ2-1; possibly TRBD2 for D (6 bases). Germline V gene lookup returns CDR1 SNHLY and CDR2 FYNNEI. The CDR3 is 15 residues long. The V end was cut by 6 bases, the J end by 0 bases, with 12 bases between. The CDR3 sequence: CASRRDLRSYNEQFF. For the CDR3, the DNA is TGTGCCAGCAGGCGGGACCTCCGCTCCTACAATGAGCAGTTCTTC.

Here the CDR3 DNA reads TGTGCCACCAGCAGAGACAGGGCCGATGAGCAGTTCTTC. Amino acid sequence: CATSRDRADEQFF. V gene TRBV15 combines with J gene TRBJ2-1; maybe TRBD1 (5 bases). Germline V CDR1 and CDR2: LNHNV, YYDKDF (reference sequence). V was trimmed by 0 bases and J by 8 bases, leaving 8 bases between them. There are 13 residues in the CDR3.

CDR3 amino acids: CASSPRRLAGGNNEQFF. The CDR3 region has the DNA TGTGCCAGCAGTCCCCGAAGACTAGCGGGAGGGAACAATGAGCAGTTCTTC. This chain uses TRBV28 with TRBJ2-1; 14 nucleotides match TRBD2. This CDR3 comprises 17 residues. J was trimmed by 5 bases and V by 5 bases; bases with no gene match: 8. Germline V lookup: CDR1 MDHEN, CDR2 SYDVKM.

The J gene is TRBJ2-7, the V gene TRBV11-1; TRBD1 matches 8 bases. The CDR3 runs to 16 residues. Germline CDR1 reads SGHAT; CDR2 reads FQDESV (reference sequence). With 5 bases clipped from V and 3 bases from J, the junction kept 12 bases outside the gene matches. CDR3 sequence (DNA): TGTGCCAGCAGCGACATCGGGGCAGGGGGCCTCTACGAGCAGTACTTC. Translated: CASSDIGAGGLYEQYF.

This chain links TRBV19 with TRBJ1-5; maybe TRBD1 (6 bases). From germline, CDR1 is LNHDA and CDR2 SQIVND (reference sequence). The CDR3 extends over 15 amino acids. V gave up 5 bases and J gave up 1 base, with 12 bases separating them. CDR3 in DNA: TGTGCCAGTAGTTCCGGGACACCAAGCAATCAGCCCCAGCATTTT. Translated, it gives CASSSGTPSNQPQHF.

The V gene is TRBV6-5, the J gene TRBJ1-5; 7 bases fit TRBD1. Germline V CDR1 and CDR2: MNHEY, SVGAGI. This CDR3 comprises 13 residues. After removal of 6 bases from V and 7 bases from J, the junction contained 6 bases not matched to a gene. The CDR3 DNA sequence: TGTGCCAGCAGGGACAGGTTGTCGCAGCCCCAGCATTTT. Encoded protein: CASRDRLSQPQHF.

This chain connects TRBV28 to TRBJ2-1; D gene uncertain. V shed 5 bases and J shed 5 bases, with 19 bases lying between them. The CDR3 sequence is 16 residues long. CDR1 and CDR2 from the germline V gene are MDHEN and SYDVKM. The CDR3 reads CASSPTPATIDNEQFF. The CDR3, as DNA: TGTGCCAGCAGTCCTACCCCCGCAACGATCGACAATGAGCAGTTCTTC.

The chain combines TRBV10-1 with TRBJ1-2; possibly TRBD1 for D (5 bases). V lost 7 bases and J 6 bases, leaving 15 bases between the germline ends. This CDR3 is built from 13 residues. Germline CDR1 is WNHNN and CDR2 is SYGVQD (reference sequence). Written as DNA, the CDR3 is TGCGCCAGCAAAAAAAGGGAGGGGAATGGCTACACCTTC. Translated, it gives CASKKREGNGYTF.

The rearrangement uses TRBV6-6 and TRBJ1-2; 8 bases align to TRBD1. The V gene end was trimmed by 6 bases and the J gene end by 8 bases; junction bases not matched to a gene: 11. The CDR3 sequence is 14 residues long. Germline V lookup: CDR1 MNHNY, CDR2 SVGAGI (reference sequence). The CDR3 DNA reads as TGTGCCAGCAGAACACAGGGGGGAGGTCGGGGCTACACCTTC. Its protein product is CASRTQGGGRGYTF.

There are a few counts of this clone. The chain recombines TRBV28 with TRBJ1-5; TRBD1 might be the D (5 bases). The CDR3 spans 14 residues. Germline values: CDR1 MDHEN, CDR2 SYDVKM. V dropped 4 bases and J dropped 5 bases, with 12 bases sitting between them. CDR3 residues: CASSSPGLDQPQHF. CDR3 nucleotide sequence: TGTGCCAGCAGTTCCCCAGGGTTGGATCAGCCCCAGCATTTT.

The chain combines TRBV9 with TRBJ2-1; D unclear. Germline CDR1 and CDR2: SGDLS and YYNGEE. The CDR3 length is 12 residues. V was clipped by 2 bases and J by 5 bases, with 5 bases between them. The CDR3 is CASSVTDNEQFF. The CDR3, as DNA: TGTGCCAGCAGCGTTACAGACAATGAGCAGTTCTTC.

This sequence joins TRBV28 and TRBJ1-2; D gene uncertain. The length of the CDR3 is 13 residues. Germline-derived CDR1 and CDR2 are MDHEN and SYDVKM. V was clipped by 1 base and J by 4 bases, with 7 bases between them. CDR3 amino acids: CASSLFGSYGYTF. The CDR3 region has the DNA TGTGCCAGCAGTTTATTTGGGAGCTATGGCTACACCTTC.

The chain combines TRBV7-2 with TRBJ1-2; 8 bases are shared with TRBD1. V dropped 3 bases and J dropped 8; count of bases not matched to a gene: 11. CDR1 and CDR2 from the germline V gene are SGHTA and FQGNSA. The CDR3 is 15 residues long. The CDR3 region is CASSLFSGTGGGYTF. CDR3 sequence (DNA): TGTGCCAGCAGCTTGTTCTCCGGGACAGGAGGCGGCTACACCTTC.

This chain uses TRBV11-2 with TRBJ1-1; D is unresolved. Between the trimmed V and J ends, which lost 5 bases and 12 bases, there was a span of 13 bases. The CDR3 is 11 amino acids. CDR1 and CDR2 (germline): SGHAT, FQNNGV. The CDR3 sequence is CASSHLAESFF. In DNA form, the CDR3 reads TGTGCCAGCAGCCACCTAGCAGAATCTTTCTTT.

The CDR3 protein is CASSSGQGGYNEQFF. CDR3 sequence (DNA): TGTGCCAGCAGCTCCGGACAGGGGGGATACAATGAGCAGTTCTTC. The chain recombines TRBV5-5 with TRBJ2-1, with 10 bases that match TRBD1. This CDR3 region has 15 residues. The V segment lost 3 bases and the J segment 4 bases; nucleotides outside the gene matches: 4. Germline assignment: CDR1 SGHKS and CDR2 YYEKEE (reference sequence).

The chain joins TRBV29-1 to TRBJ1-1, with D perhaps matching TRBD1 (6 bases). CDR1 SQVTM and CDR2 ANQGSEA come from the germline V gene. The V and J ends lost 6 bases and 1 base respectively, with 21 bases between them. The CDR3 is 16 amino acids. The CDR3 protein is CSVTWRPGARNTEAFF. In DNA form, the CDR3 reads TGCAGCGTGACTTGGAGGCCAGGGGCCCGGAACACTGAAGCTTTCTTT.

The chain joins TRBV7-6 to TRBJ2-1, with TRBD1 matching over 12 bases. The V gene's germline CDR1 is SGHVS and CDR2 FNYEAQ. The CDR3 is 17 amino acids. V dropped 5 bases and J dropped 12; count of bases not matched to a gene: 17. CDR3 protein: CASSPSGGTGGYLGQFF. The DNA of the CDR3 is TGTGCCAGCAGCCCTTCCGGCGGGACAGGGGGCTATCTAGGGCAGTTCTTC.

This chain uses TRBV19 with TRBJ1-1, with 8 nucleotides matching TRBD1. Trimming at V came to 8 bases and at J to 0 bases, leaving 11 bases not matched to a gene. In germline, CDR1 is LNHDA, CDR2 SQIVND (reference sequence). The CDR3 is 16 residues long. Here the CDR3 reads CASAPRQGFMNTEAFF. The DNA of the CDR3 is TGTGCCAGTGCCCCGCGACAGGGGTTTATGAACACTGAAGCTTTCTTT.

The chain employs TRBV7-3 and TRBJ2-3; 9 nucleotides agree with TRBD2. From germline, CDR1 is SGHTA and CDR2 FQGTGA. The V and J ends lost 2 bases and 1 base, in that order; junction bases with no gene match: 4. This CDR3 spans 16 amino acids. The CDR3 DNA reads TGTGCCAGCAGCTTAGGGGCTAGCGGGGGCACAGATACGCAGTATTTT. Its protein is CASSLGASGGTDTQYF.

The chain links TRBV27 to TRBJ2-3; 9 bases agree with TRBD2. This CDR3 has 17 residues. Germline CDR1 and CDR2: MNHEY and SMNVEV (reference sequence). J gave up 1 base and V 5 bases, and 10 bases lay outside the gene matches. CDR3 DNA sequence: TGTGCCAGCAGTCGGAGTTTAGCGGGAGCTGGCACAGATACGCAGTATTTT. It codes for CASSRSLAGAGTDTQYF.

The chain is built from TRBV11-2 and TRBJ1-6, with D perhaps TRBD1 (5 bases). The CDR3 spans 13 residues. Germline CDR1 is SGHAT and CDR2 is FQNNGV. V lost 3 bases and J 7 bases, leaving 7 bases between the germline ends. CDR3 sequence reads: CASSFQGNSPLHF. CDR3 sequence (DNA): TGTGCCAGCAGCTTTCAGGGAAATTCACCCCTCCACTTT.

The chain couples TRBV28 to TRBJ1-2; 10 bases map to TRBD1. Germline values: CDR1 MDHEN, CDR2 SYDVKM. Germline trimming cut 5 bases from V and 7 bases from J; bases unmatched to any gene: 13. This CDR3 region has 16 residues. The CDR3 here is CASSPTLGTGVFGYTF. The CDR3 DNA reads TGTGCCAGCAGTCCGACGCTTGGGACAGGGGTTTTTGGCTACACCTTC.

The J gene is TRBJ2-3, the V gene TRBV28; 8 nucleotides match TRBD2. The germline V gene encodes CDR1 MDHEN and CDR2 SYDVKM. The CDR3 contains 17 residues. V was pared by 3 bases and J by 2 bases, with 10 bases of the junction left unmatched. This CDR3 reads CASSLGAGGPFTDTQYF. The CDR3 DNA reads TGTGCCAGCAGTTTGGGGGCGGGAGGCCCTTTCACAGATACGCAGTATTTT.

The table lists this clone with a count of one. The chain is built from TRBV12-3 or TRBV12-4 and TRBJ2-7; a weak D match, TRBD2 (6 bases). The germline V and J ends were trimmed by 4 bases and 6 bases, with 7 bases remaining between them. The length of the CDR3 is 11 residues. This CDR3 is CASSSSVEQYF. The CDR3 DNA sequence: TGTGCCAGCAGTTCTAGCGTCGAGCAGTACTTC.